These 8 T cell receptor beta chains were all obtained from the same sample, sequenced in a study of cytomegalovirus exposure and HLA in healthy donors. The PCR had 60 Vbeta and 13 Jbeta primers. TCRdb keeps only in-frame clones here, not all; method: immunoSEQ multiplex PCR. The sample carries under 200,000 clones, around 79% recorded once. The sequencing sample was made of PBMCs. These TCRs come from a woman between 50 and 59 years old in good health and CMV-seronegative.

The rearrangement links TRBV6-1 to TRBJ1-6; D call uncertain. Germline V CDR1 and CDR2: MNHNS, SASEGT. V shed 2 bases and J shed 14 bases, with 4 bases lying between them. The CDR3 has 10 residues. The CDR3 spells CASSELTLHF. In DNA form, the CDR3 reads TGTGCCAGCAGTGAATTAACCCTCCACTTT.

The rearrangement links TRBV7-9 to TRBJ2-3, with 7 bases fitting TRBD1. The CDR3 is 17 residues long. Trimming cost V 4 bases and J 2 bases; bases outside gene matches: 12. CDR1 and CDR2 from the germline V gene are SEHNR and FQNEAQ (reference sequence). The CDR3 protein is CASSSINRGPLTDTQYF. DNA for the CDR3: TGTGCCAGCAGCTCGATCAACAGGGGCCCCCTCACAGATACGCAGTATTTT.

This chain uses TRBV7-9 with TRBJ2-5, with TRBD1 matching 8 bases. The CDR3 consists of 12 residues. CDR1 is SEHNR and CDR2 is FQNEAQ in the germline V gene (reference sequence). V lost 7 bases and J lost 5; bases outside the gene matches: 3. The CDR3 region is CASKTGDETQYF. The CDR3 region has the DNA TGTGCCAGCAAGACAGGGGACGAGACCCAGTACTTC.

The sample holds one count of this clone. This sequence joins TRBV28 and TRBJ1-2; 7 bases match TRBD1. J gave up 5 bases and V 2 bases, and 5 bases lay outside the gene matches. This CDR3 is 14 amino acids long. Germline values: CDR1 MDHEN, CDR2 SYDVKM. CDR3 in amino acids: CASSLDRVKYGYTF. The DNA of the CDR3 is TGTGCCAGCAGTTTAGACAGGGTTAAATATGGCTACACCTTC.

The chain couples TRBV29-1 to TRBJ2-5; 12 positions agree with TRBD2. V shed 3 bases, J shed 10 bases, and the junction held 6 bases outside the gene matches. The CDR3 consists of 13 residues. Germline V lookup: CDR1 SQVTM, CDR2 ANQGSEA. CDR3 amino acids: CSVDLAGGYDQYF. The DNA of the CDR3 is TGCAGCGTTGACCTAGCGGGAGGGTACGACCAGTACTTC.

This clone has a handful of counts. This rearrangement joins TRBV4-1 to TRBJ2-1; 8 nucleotides match TRBD1. Trimming took 0 bases from V and 9 from J; bases not matched to a gene: 10. The CDR3 totals 16 residues. Germline V gives CDR1 MGHRA, CDR2 YSYEKL. The CDR3 loop is CASSQEPGQAPSEQFF. Written as DNA, the CDR3 is TGCGCCAGCAGCCAAGAACCGGGACAGGCCCCCTCTGAGCAGTTCTTC.

The rearrangement uses TRBV19 and TRBJ1-1, with 7 nucleotides matching TRBD1. There are 15 residues in the CDR3. V dropped 4 bases and J dropped 1; count of bases not matched to a gene: 6. Germline lookup yields CDR1 LNHDA and CDR2 SQIVND (reference sequence). As DNA, the CDR3 is TGTGCCAGTAGTACCCTACGGACAGGGAACACTGAAGCTTTCTTT. Protein: CASSTLRTGNTEAFF. Together with reference TRBV19 and TRBJ1-1, the CDR3 gives the full variable domain: DGGITQSPKYLFRKEGQNVTLSCEQNLNHDAMYWYRQDPGQGLRLIYYSQIVNDFQKGDIAEGYSVSREKKESFPLTVTSAQKNPTAFYLCASSTLRTGNTEAFFGQGTRLTVV.

J is TRBJ1-2 and V is TRBV4-3, with TRBD1 matching over 9 bases. With 5 bases clipped from V and 7 bases from J, the junction kept 11 bases outside the gene matches. Germline lookup yields CDR1 LGHNA and CDR2 YSLEER. This CDR3 region has 15 residues. CDR3 nucleotide sequence: TGCGCCAGCAGCATCCACAGGGGGCTAATGGGTGGCTACACCTTC. It specifies CASSIHRGLMGGYTF.